The 27 T cell receptor beta chains given below trace back to one sample, sequenced in a study of blood T cell repertoires in COVID-19. Assay used: immunoSEQ multiplex PCR; TCRdb lists only in-frame clones, some missing. Of almost 200,000 clones detected, 79% appear once; the ten largest clones hold nearly 6%. Sequencing was carried out using peripheral blood. The receptors come from a woman in her 40s with COVID-19, enrolled during active disease.

The chain combines TRBV4-2 with TRBJ2-3; the match to TRBD2 covers 9 bases. This CDR3 comprises 16 residues. The germline CDR1 and CDR2 sequences are LGHNA and YNFKEQ. V lost 3 bases to trimming and J lost 5 bases; unmatched junction nucleotides: 9. The CDR3 sequence is CASSQLGSGGGDTQYF. As DNA, the CDR3 is TGTGCCAGCAGCCAGCTGGGTAGCGGGGGTGGAGATACGCAGTATTTT.

The sample holds one count of this clone. This sequence joins TRBV7-5 and TRBJ2-5; the table calls TRBD2, which could not be checked here. TRBV7-5 is a recognized pseudogene. CDR3 length: 11 amino acids. As DNA, the CDR3 is TGTGTCAGAATAATCCAAGAGACCCAGTACTTC. Translating gives CVRIIQETQYF.

CDR3 in DNA: TGTGCCAGCAGCTTTGCAGGTCCACCCACGGATTCACCCCTCCACTTT. Translating it yields CASSFAGPPTDSPLHF. This sequence joins TRBV5-6 and TRBJ1-6; D ambiguous. This CDR3 region has 16 residues. Per the germline V gene, CDR1 is SGHDT and CDR2 is YYEEEE. V lost 2 bases and J lost 8, with 17 bases in between.

This clone was seen a single time. The chain uses TRBV27 and TRBJ2-7; TRBD2 matches 8 bases. Germline V gene sequence: CDR1 MNHEY, CDR2 SMNVEV (reference sequence). After removal of 1 base from V and 5 bases from J, the junction contained 7 bases not matched to a gene. This CDR3 has 15 amino acids. CDR3 in DNA: TGTGCCAGCAGTTTATTCGGGGGGGGAGACGACGAGCAGTACTTC. It encodes CASSLFGGGDDEQYF.

The V and J genes are TRBV2 and TRBJ1-5; TRBD1 aligns across 9 bases. Germline CDR1 is SNHLY and CDR2 is FYNNEI. The CDR3 consists of 15 residues. The J segment lost 2 bases and the V segment lost 6 bases, leaving 5 bases of the junction unmatched. The CDR3: CASRAGTGRNQPQHF. In DNA form, the CDR3 reads TGTGCCAGCAGGGCCGGGACAGGGCGCAATCAGCCCCAGCATTTT.

This chain joins TRBV5-1 and TRBJ1-3; TRBD1 matches 8 bases. Germline CDR1 is SGHRS and CDR2 is YFSETQ. This CDR3 region has 14 residues. With V trimmed by 3 bases and J by 3 bases, 2 bases remained unmatched. CDR3 region: CASSYDRGGNTIYF. The CDR3 region has the DNA TGCGCCAGCAGCTACGACAGGGGTGGAAACACCATATATTTT.

The J gene is TRBJ2-5, the V gene TRBV5-1, with 7 bases fitting TRBD1. The CDR3 has 15 residues. From germline, CDR1 is SGHRS and CDR2 YFSETQ. V trimming: 4 bases; J trimming: 2 bases; junction bases outside the gene matches: 8. The CDR3 region has the DNA TGCGCCAGCAGCACCCAGGGACAGTCACAAGAGACCCAGTACTTC. Translated, it gives CASSTQGQSQETQYF.

The rearrangement links TRBV19 to TRBJ1-3; D remains ambiguous. The germline V and J ends were trimmed by 9 bases and 4 bases, with 7 bases remaining between them. Germline assignment: CDR1 LNHDA and CDR2 SQIVND (reference sequence). The CDR3 sequence is 11 residues long. CDR3 sequence (DNA): TGTGCCAGCCATCGGGGAAACACCATATATTTT. Protein sequence: CASHRGNTIYF.

V is TRBV5-8 and J is TRBJ2-1; 7 positions agree with TRBD2. Germline V gene lookup returns CDR1 SGHTS and CDR2 YDEGEE. J lost 8 bases, V lost 1 base, and 12 bases had no gene match. The CDR3 has 16 amino acids. The CDR3 reads CASSLSGTEPWDEQFF. CDR3 nucleotides: TGTGCCAGCAGCTTGAGCGGGACGGAACCTTGGGATGAGCAGTTCTTC.

The chain carries TRBV7-9 and TRBJ1-2; possibly TRBD1 for D (5 bases). Between the trimmed V and J ends, which lost 2 bases and 0 bases, there was a span of 10 bases. Per germline, CDR1 SEHNR and CDR2 FQNEAQ (reference sequence). This CDR3 is built from 15 residues. CDR3 DNA sequence: TGTGCCAGCAGCTTAATGACAGCTACTAACTATGGCTACACCTTC. Translating gives CASSLMTATNYGYTF.

The V call is TRBV3-1 (or the pseudogene TRBV3-2), the J call TRBJ2-1; the match to TRBD2 covers 7 bases. The ends lost 5 bases at V and 0 bases at J; junction bases unmatched: 4. CDR1 is LGHDT, CDR2 YNNKEL, per germline (reference sequence). CDR3 length: 15 residues. The CDR3 bases are TGTGCCAGCAGCGGACTAGAGTTCTCCTACAATGAGCAGTTCTTC. It specifies CASSGLEFSYNEQFF.

CDR3 protein: CASSLGGVQPQHF. CDR3 coding DNA: TGTGCCAGCAGCCTTGGCGGGGTGCAGCCCCAGCATTTT. The J gene is TRBJ1-5, the V gene TRBV3-1 (or the pseudogene TRBV3-2); D is unclear. Trimming pared 4 bases from V and 7 bases from J, leaving 11 bases between. Germline V gene sequence: CDR1 LGHDT, CDR2 YNNKEL (reference sequence). The CDR3 covers 13 residues.

The chain couples TRBV5-4 to TRBJ2-7; 7 positions agree with TRBD2. Trimming at V came to 3 bases and at J to 6 bases, leaving 9 bases not matched to a gene. Germline V gene sequence: CDR1 SGHNT, CDR2 YYREEE (reference sequence). The CDR3 spans 14 residues. CDR3 sequence: CASSSSGIPLEQYF. The CDR3 region has the DNA TGTGCCAGCAGCTCCAGCGGGATCCCCCTCGAGCAGTACTTC.

The V and J genes are TRBV4-3 and TRBJ2-1, with 8 positions matching TRBD2. V shed 4 bases and J 3 bases; nucleotides not matched to a gene: 2. This CDR3 has 14 amino acids. CDR1 and CDR2 from the germline V gene are LGHNA and YSLEER. CDR3: CASSRSGGYNEQFF. The CDR3 DNA is TGCGCCAGCAGCCGAAGCGGGGGCTACAATGAGCAGTTCTTC.

The genes are TRBV5-1 and TRBJ2-1; TRBD2 agrees at 8 bases. Looked up from germline, CDR1 is SGHRS and CDR2 is YFSETQ. The CDR3 length is 15 residues. The V segment lost 2 bases and the J segment 3 bases; nucleotides outside the gene matches: 4. The CDR3 region is CASSFTSGNYNEQFF. The CDR3 bases are TGCGCCAGCAGCTTTACTAGCGGCAACTACAATGAGCAGTTCTTC. Full variable domain (rest looked up from reference TRBV5-1 and TRBJ2-1): KAGVTQTPRYLIKTRGQQVTLSCSPISGHRSVSWYQQTPGQGLQFLFEYFSETQRNKGNFPGRFSGRQFSNSRSEMNVSTLELGDSALYLCASSFTSGNYNEQFFGPGTRLTVL.

The CDR3 DNA sequence: TGTGCCATCAGGCCAGCAGGGAGGATGAACACTGAAGCTTTCTTT. Translating it yields CAIRPAGRMNTEAFF. The gene calls are TRBV10-3 and TRBJ1-1, with a tentative D call TRBD1 (5 bases). V was clipped by 6 bases and J by 0 bases, with 14 bases between them. The CDR3 length is 15 residues. CDR1 and CDR2 (germline): ENHRY, SYGVKD.

This chain connects TRBV7-9 to TRBJ1-2; the D gene is possibly TRBD1 (6 bases). The V end was cut by 6 bases, the J end by 8 bases, with 19 bases between. The germline gives CDR1 SEHNR, CDR2 FQNEAQ (reference sequence). CDR3 size: 14 residues. For the CDR3, the DNA is TGTGCCAGCAGTTCCAGGGGAGGGTATGTGGGCTACACCTTC. It is translated as CASSSRGGYVGYTF.

This clone was counted between two and nine times. The chain joins TRBV4-3 to TRBJ1-4; weak D call: TRBD1 (5 bases). Trimming cost V 0 bases and J 4 bases, with 18 bases left between them. Per germline, CDR1 LGHNA and CDR2 YSLEER. The CDR3 is 18 amino acids. The CDR3 protein is CASSQDILVRGDNEKLFF. The CDR3 DNA follows: TGCGCCAGCAGCCAAGATATCCTGGTGCGGGGCGATAATGAAAAACTGTTTTTT.

The gene calls are TRBV9 and TRBJ2-5; 7 positions match TRBD2. The CDR3 is 16 amino acids. Unmatched junction bases numbered 7, after V lost 0 bases and J lost 2 bases. The germline V gene has CDR1 SGDLS and CDR2 YYNGEE. CDR3 residues: CASSVGAGDIQETQYF. CDR3 DNA sequence: TGTGCCAGCAGCGTAGGGGCGGGAGATATTCAAGAGACCCAGTACTTC.

The V call is TRBV18, the J call TRBJ2-3, with D possibly matching TRBD1 (6 bases). V lost 2 bases to trimming and J lost 0 bases, with 9 bases between them. Germline assignment: CDR1 KGHSH and CDR2 LQKENI. The CDR3 is 15 amino acids. The CDR3 sequence is CASSPGQPSTDTQYF. The CDR3 bases are TGTGCCAGCTCACCAGGACAGCCAAGCACAGATACGCAGTATTTT.

This clone was counted once. The J gene is TRBJ2-5, the V gene TRBV25-1; D ambiguous. The CDR3 runs 13 residues. Germline V CDR1 and CDR2: MGHDK, SYGVNS. V lost 6 bases and J lost 1, with 9 bases in between. CDR3 DNA: TGTGCCAGCAGCTTACAGAGCCAAGAGACCCAGTACTTC. Amino acid sequence: CASSLQSQETQYF.

The chain links TRBV6-5 to TRBJ2-1; 10 nucleotides agree with TRBD2. The CDR3 covers 16 residues. CDR1 is MNHEY and CDR2 is SVGAGI in the germline V gene. Losses at the gene ends were 1 base for V and 7 bases for J; bases not matched to a gene: 7. The CDR3 sequence is CASSYLIAGGFNEQFF. The CDR3, as DNA: TGTGCCAGCAGTTACTTGATAGCGGGAGGATTTAATGAGCAGTTCTTC.

There are a few counts of this clone. The rearrangement joins TRBV6-5 to TRBJ2-7; TRBD1 matches 12 bases. The ends lost 6 bases at V and 5 bases at J; junction bases unmatched: 5. This CDR3 spans 14 amino acids. Germline CDR1 and CDR2: MNHEY and SVGAGI. For the CDR3, the DNA is TGTGCCAGCAGCCGCCGGGACAGGGGGCACGAGCAGTACTTC. Its translation is CASSRRDRGHEQYF.

V usage is TRBV25-1 and J usage is TRBJ1-2; 8 bases match TRBD1. After removal of 4 bases from V and 3 bases from J, the junction contained 4 bases not matched to a gene. This CDR3 spans 14 amino acids. CDR1 is MGHDK, CDR2 SYGVNS, per germline. DNA for the CDR3: TGTGCCAGCAGTGCGACAGGGGACTACTATGGCTACACCTTC. This gives the protein CASSATGDYYGYTF.

This clone was counted once. The chain uses TRBV4-3 and TRBJ2-2, with TRBD1 as a possible D gene (5 bases). Trimming stripped 1 base from V and 1 base from J, with 13 bases between. The CDR3 has 17 residues. Germline V gene sequence: CDR1 LGHNA, CDR2 YSLEER. CDR3 region: CASSQVVRAGNTGELFF. DNA of the CDR3: TGCGCCAGCAGCCAAGTCGTCAGGGCCGGGAACACCGGGGAGCTGTTTTTT.

Points on this clone: Other DNA variants within this sample encode the same CDR3. This rearrangement joins TRBV5-1 to TRBJ2-2, with D perhaps matching TRBD1 (5 bases). Germline V gives CDR1 SGHRS, CDR2 YFSETQ. V gave up 2 bases and J gave up 5 bases, with 7 bases separating them. The CDR3 totals 13 residues. CDR3 sequence reads: CASSFQGTGELFF. The CDR3 DNA reads as TGCGCCAGCAGCTTCCAGGGTACCGGGGAGCTGTTTTTT.

This clone is a singleton in its sample. The J gene is TRBJ1-6, the V gene TRBV5-1; no definite D call. The CDR3 has 15 amino acids. Trimming stripped 0 bases from V and 13 bases from J, with 17 bases between. Germline loops: CDR1 SGHRS, CDR2 YFSETQ. CDR3 loop: CASSLGPGRYPPLHF. The CDR3 bases are TGCGCCAGCAGCTTGGGCCCGGGGAGATACCCCCCCCTCCACTTT.